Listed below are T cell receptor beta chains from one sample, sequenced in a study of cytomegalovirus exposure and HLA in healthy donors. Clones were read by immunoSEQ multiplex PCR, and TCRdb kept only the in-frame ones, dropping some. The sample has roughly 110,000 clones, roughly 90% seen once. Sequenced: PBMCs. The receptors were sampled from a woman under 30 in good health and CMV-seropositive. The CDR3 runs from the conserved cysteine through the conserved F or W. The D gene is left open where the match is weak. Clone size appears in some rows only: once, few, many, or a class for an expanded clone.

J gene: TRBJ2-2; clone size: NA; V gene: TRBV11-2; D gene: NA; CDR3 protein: CASSHPAGELFF; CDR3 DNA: TGTGCCAGCAGCCATCCGGCCGGGGAGCTGTTTTTT
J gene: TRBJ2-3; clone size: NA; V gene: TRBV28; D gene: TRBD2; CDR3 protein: CASSVTSRADTQYF; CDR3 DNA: TGTGCCAGCAGTGTGACTAGCAGGGCAGATACGCAGTATTTT
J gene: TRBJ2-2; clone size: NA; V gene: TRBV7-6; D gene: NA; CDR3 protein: CASSLAGGRSGELFF; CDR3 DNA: TGTGCCAGCAGCTTAGCGGGGGGGCGTTCCGGGGAGCTGTTTTTT
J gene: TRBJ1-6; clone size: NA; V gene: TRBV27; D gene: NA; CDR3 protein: CASSLADSLNSPLHF; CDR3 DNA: TGTGCCAGCAGTTTAGCGGACAGCCTAAATTCACCCCTCCACTTT
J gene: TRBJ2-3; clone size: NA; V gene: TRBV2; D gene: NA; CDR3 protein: CASRGVQSPDTQYF; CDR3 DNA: TGTGCCAGCCGCGGGGTGCAGAGCCCAGATACGCAGTATTTT
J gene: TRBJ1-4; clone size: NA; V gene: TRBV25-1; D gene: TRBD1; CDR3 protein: CASTGQGYEKLFF; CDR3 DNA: TGTGCCAGCACGGGACAGGGGTATGAAAAACTGTTTTTT
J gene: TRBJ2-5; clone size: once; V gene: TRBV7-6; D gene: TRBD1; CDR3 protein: CASRLWQGAGETQYF; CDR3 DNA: TGTGCCAGCAGACTCTGGCAGGGGGCGGGAGAGACCCAGTACTTC
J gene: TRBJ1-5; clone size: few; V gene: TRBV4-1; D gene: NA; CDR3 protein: CASSQVGADQPQHF; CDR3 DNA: TGCGCCAGCAGCCAAGTAGGGGCGGATCAGCCCCAGCATTTT
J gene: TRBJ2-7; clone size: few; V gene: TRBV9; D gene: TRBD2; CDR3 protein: CASSVEGRGLADYEQYF; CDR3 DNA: TGTGCCAGCAGCGTAGAAGGTCGGGGACTAGCGGATTACGAGCAGTACTTC
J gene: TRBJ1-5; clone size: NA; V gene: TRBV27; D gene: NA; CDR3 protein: CASSLRGWSNQPQHF; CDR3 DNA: TGTGCCAGCAGTTTAAGGGGTTGGAGCAATCAGCCCCAGCATTTT
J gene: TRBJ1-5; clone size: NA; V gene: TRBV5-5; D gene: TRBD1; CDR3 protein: CASSLQGDYSNQPQHF; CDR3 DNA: TGTGCCAGCAGCTTGCAGGGGGATTATAGCAATCAGCCCCAGCATTTT
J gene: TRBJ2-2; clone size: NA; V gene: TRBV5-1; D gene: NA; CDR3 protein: CASSYRVPGELFF; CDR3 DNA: TGCGCCAGCAGCTACAGGGTTCCCGGGGAGCTGTTTTTT
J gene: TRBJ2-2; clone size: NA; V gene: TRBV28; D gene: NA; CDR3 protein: CAAGEGGLGELFF; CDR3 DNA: TGTGCCGCCGGCGAGGGGGGGCTAGGGGAGCTGTTTTTT
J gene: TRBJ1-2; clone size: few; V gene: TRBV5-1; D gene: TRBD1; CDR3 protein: CASSRTGGALYGYTF; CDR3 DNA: TGCGCCAGCAGCAGAACAGGGGGCGCACTCTATGGCTACACCTTC
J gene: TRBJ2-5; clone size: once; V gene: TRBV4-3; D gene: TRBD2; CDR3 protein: CASSLSGVVETQYF; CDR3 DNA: TGCGCCAGCAGCCTTAGCGGGGTGGTAGAGACCCAGTACTTC
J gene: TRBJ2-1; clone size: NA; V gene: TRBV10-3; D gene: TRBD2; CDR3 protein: CAIRASGGASYNEQFF; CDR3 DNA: TGTGCCATCAGGGCTAGCGGGGGGGCGTCCTACAATGAGCAGTTCTTC
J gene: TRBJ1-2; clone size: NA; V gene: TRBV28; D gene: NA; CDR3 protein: CASDFGGPRKGYTF; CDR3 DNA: TGTGCCAGCGACTTTGGAGGACCCCGGAAAGGCTACACCTTC
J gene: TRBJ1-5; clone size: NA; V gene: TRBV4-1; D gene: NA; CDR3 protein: CASSQDPGAGQPQHF; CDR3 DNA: TGCGCCAGCAGCCAAGATCCAGGGGCGGGTCAGCCCCAGCATTTT
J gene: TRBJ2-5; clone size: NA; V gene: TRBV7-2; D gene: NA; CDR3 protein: CASSWIRADSQETQYF; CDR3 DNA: TGTGCCAGCAGCTGGATTAGGGCGGACAGCCAAGAGACCCAGTACTTC
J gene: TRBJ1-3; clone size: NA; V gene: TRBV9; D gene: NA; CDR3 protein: CASSVAPGINENTIYF; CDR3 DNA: TGTGCCAGCAGCGTAGCCCCAGGTATTAACGAAAACACCATATATTTT
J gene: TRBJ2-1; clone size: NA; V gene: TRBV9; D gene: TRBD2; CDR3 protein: CASTIHGGAGRDEQFF; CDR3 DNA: TGTGCCAGCACAATTCACGGGGGGGCCGGGCGCGATGAGCAGTTCTTC
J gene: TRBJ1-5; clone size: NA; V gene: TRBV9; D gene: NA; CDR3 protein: CASSVGGGNQPQHF; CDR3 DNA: TGTGCCAGCAGCGTAGGGGGGGGCAATCAGCCCCAGCATTTT
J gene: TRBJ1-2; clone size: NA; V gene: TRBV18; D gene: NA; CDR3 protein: CASSRPLGHYYGYTF; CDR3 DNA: TGTGCCAGCTCACGGCCGTTGGGGCATTACTATGGCTACACCTTC
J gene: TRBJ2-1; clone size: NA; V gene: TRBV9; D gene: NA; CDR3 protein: CASSVVGWGDEQFF; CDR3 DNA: TGTGCCAGCAGCGTAGTAGGGTGGGGCGATGAGCAGTTCTTC
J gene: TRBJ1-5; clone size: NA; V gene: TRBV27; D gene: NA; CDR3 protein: CASSLRKGDQPQHF; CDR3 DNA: TGTGCCAGCAGTCTCCGTAAGGGAGATCAGCCCCAGCATTTT
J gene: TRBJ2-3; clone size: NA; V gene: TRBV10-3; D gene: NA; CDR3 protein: CAISWRTRDTQYF; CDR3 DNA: TGTGCCATCAGTTGGAGGACTCGCGACACGCAGTATTTT
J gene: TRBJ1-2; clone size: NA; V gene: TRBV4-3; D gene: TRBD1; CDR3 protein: CASSPGGTGVYGYTF; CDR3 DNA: TGCGCCAGCAGCCCCGGTGGGACAGGGGTCTATGGCTACACCTTC
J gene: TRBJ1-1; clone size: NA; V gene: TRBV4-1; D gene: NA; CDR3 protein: CASSLPRRGGETEAFF; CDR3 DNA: TGCGCCAGCAGCCTCCCTAGGAGAGGTGGAGAAACTGAAGCTTTCTTT
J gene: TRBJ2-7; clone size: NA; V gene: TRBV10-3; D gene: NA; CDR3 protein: CAISESGRGVAYEQYF; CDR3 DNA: TGTGCCATCAGTGAGTCGGGGCGCGGGGTAGCCTACGAGCAGTACTTC
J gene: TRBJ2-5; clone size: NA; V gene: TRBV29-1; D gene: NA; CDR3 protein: CSVGAGQPQETQYF; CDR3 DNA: TGCAGCGTTGGGGCGGGGCAGCCTCAAGAGACCCAGTACTTC
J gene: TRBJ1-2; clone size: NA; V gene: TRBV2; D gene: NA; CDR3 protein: CASSTESYGYTF; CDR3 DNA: TGTGCCAGCAGCACGGAGAGCTATGGCTACACCTTC
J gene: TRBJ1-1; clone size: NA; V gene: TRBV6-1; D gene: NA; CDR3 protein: CASKGQFNTEAFF; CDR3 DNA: TGTGCCAGCAAGGGACAATTCAACACTGAAGCTTTCTTT
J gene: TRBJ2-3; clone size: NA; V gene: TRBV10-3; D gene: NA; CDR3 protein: CAISTTTAASTDTQYF; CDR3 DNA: TGTGCCATCAGCACCACTACAGCGGCTAGCACAGATACGCAGTATTTT
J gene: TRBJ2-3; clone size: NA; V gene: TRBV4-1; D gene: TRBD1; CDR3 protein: CASSQRTGATDTQYF; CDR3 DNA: TGCGCCAGCAGCCAACGGACAGGGGCCACAGATACGCAGTATTTT
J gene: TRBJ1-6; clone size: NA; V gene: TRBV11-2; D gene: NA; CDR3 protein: CASSRGRESSYNSPLHF; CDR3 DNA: TGTGCCAGCAGCCGTGGGAGGGAGAGCTCCTATAATTCACCCCTCCACTTT
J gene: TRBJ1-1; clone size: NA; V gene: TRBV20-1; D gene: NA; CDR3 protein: CSASQNTEAFF; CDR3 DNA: TGCAGTGCTAGCCAGAACACTGAAGCTTTCTTT
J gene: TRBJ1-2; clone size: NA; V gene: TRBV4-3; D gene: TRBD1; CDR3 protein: CASSQTGTGNGYTF; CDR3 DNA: TGCGCCAGCAGCCAGACCGGGACAGGGAATGGCTACACCTTC
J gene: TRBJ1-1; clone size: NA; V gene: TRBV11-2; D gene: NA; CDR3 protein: CASSPSGRTWSEAFF; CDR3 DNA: TGTGCCAGCAGTCCCTCGGGTCGGACATGGAGTGAAGCTTTCTTT
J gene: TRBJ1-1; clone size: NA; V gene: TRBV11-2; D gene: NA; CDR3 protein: CASSLTVNTEAFF; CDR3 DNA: TGTGCCAGCAGCTTAACTGTGAACACTGAAGCTTTCTTT
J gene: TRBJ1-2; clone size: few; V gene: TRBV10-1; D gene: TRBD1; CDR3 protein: CASSPGQGLNYGYTF; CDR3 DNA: TGCGCCAGCAGCCCCGGACAGGGCTTAAACTATGGCTACACCTTC
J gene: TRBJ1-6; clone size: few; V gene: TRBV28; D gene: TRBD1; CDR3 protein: CASSSGQLNSPLHF; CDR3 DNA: TGTGCCAGCAGCTCGGGACAGCTTAATTCACCCCTCCACTTT
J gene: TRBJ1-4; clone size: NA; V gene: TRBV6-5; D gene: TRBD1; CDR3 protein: CASSTTGVREKLFF; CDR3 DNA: TGTGCCAGCAGCACGACAGGGGTCCGCGAAAAACTGTTTTTT
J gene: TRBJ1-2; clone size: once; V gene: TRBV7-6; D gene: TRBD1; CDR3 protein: CASSLGGQVKGYTF; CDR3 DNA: TGTGCCAGCAGCTTAGGAGGACAGGTGAAGGGCTACACCTTC
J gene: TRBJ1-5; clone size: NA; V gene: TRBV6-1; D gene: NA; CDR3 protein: CASSEYAGLNQPQHF; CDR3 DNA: TGTGCCAGCAGTGAATACGCAGGACTCAATCAGCCCCAGCATTTT
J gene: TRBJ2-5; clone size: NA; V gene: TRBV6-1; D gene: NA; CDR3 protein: CASSDRGRETQYF; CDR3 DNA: TGTGCCAGCAGTGACAGGGGAAGGGAGACCCAGTACTTC
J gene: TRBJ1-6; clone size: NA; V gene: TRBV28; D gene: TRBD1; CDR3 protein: CASYPGRRGRSPLHF; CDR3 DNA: TGTGCCAGCTATCCTGGGAGAAGGGGGCGCTCACCCCTCCACTTT
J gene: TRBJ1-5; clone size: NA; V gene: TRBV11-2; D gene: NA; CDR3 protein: CASSLGGVGNQPQHF; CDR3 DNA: TGTGCCAGCAGCTTAGGGGGGGTAGGCAATCAGCCCCAGCATTTT
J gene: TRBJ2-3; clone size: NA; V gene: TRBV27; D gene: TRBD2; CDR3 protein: CASAFSGGGTDTQYF; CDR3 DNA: TGTGCCAGCGCCTTTAGCGGGGGGGGCACAGATACGCAGTATTTT
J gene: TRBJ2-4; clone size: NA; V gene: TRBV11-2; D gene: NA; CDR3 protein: CASSLVADGKNIQYF; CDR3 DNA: TGTGCCAGCAGCTTAGTCGCAGATGGCAAAAACATTCAGTACTTC
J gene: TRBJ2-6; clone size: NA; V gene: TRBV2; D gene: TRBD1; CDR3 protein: CASRETGAGANVLTF; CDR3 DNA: TGTGCCAGCAGGGAAACAGGGGCGGGGGCCAACGTCCTGACTTTC
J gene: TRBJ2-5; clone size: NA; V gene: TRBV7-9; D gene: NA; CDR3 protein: CASSRQETQYF; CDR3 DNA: TGTGCCAGCAGCCGCCAAGAGACCCAGTACTTC
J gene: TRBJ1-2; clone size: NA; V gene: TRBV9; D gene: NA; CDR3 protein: CASSASLGGPDYGYTF; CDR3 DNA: TGTGCCAGCAGCGCCTCCCTGGGGGGGCCAGACTATGGCTACACCTTC
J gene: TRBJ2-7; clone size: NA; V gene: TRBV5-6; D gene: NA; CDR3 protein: CASSLLGVDHEQYF; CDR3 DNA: TGTGCCAGCAGCTTGTTGGGAGTTGATCACGAGCAGTACTTC
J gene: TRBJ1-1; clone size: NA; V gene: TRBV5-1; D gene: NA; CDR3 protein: CASSLDPQLNTEAFF; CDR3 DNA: TGCGCCAGCAGCTTGGATCCGCAGTTGAACACTGAAGCTTTCTTT
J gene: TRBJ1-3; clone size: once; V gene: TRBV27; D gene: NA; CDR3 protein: CASSLWPYADTIYF; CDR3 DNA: TGTGCCAGCAGTTTATGGCCCTACGCGGACACCATATATTTT
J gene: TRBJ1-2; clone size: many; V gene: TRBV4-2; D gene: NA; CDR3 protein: CASSHWGAGGYTF; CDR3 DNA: TGTGCCAGCAGCCACTGGGGCGCGGGAGGCTACACCTTC
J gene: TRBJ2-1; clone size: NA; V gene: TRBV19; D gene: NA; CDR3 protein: CASRSTGNNEQFF; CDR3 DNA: TGTGCCAGTAGGTCGACAGGCAACAATGAGCAGTTCTTC